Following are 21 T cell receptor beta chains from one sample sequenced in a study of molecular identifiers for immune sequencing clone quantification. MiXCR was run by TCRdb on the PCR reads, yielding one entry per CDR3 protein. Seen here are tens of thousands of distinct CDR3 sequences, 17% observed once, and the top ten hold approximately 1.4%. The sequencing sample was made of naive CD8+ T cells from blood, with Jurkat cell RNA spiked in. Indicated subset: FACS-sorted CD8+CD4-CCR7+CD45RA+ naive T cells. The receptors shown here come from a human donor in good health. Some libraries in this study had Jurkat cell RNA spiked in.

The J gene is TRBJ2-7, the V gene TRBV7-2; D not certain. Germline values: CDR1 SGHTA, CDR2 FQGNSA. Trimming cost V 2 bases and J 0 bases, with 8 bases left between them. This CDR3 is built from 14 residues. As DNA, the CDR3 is TGTGCCAGCAGCTTATTCGGCGGCTCCTACGAGCAGTACTTC. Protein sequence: CASSLFGGSYEQYF.

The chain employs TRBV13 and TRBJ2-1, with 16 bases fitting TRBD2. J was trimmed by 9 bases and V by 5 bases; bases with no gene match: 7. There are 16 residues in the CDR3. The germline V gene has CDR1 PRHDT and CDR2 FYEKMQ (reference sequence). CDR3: CASSPTGLAGGVEQFF. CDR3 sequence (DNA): TGTGCCAGCAGCCCGACGGGACTAGCGGGAGGGGTTGAGCAGTTCTTC.

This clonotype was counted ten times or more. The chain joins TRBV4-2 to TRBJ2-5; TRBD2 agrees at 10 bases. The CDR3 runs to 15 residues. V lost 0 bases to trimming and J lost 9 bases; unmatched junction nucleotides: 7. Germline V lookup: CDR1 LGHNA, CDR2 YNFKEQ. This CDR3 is CASSQDLSSGSPQYF. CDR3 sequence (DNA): TGTGCCAGCAGCCAAGATCTGTCTAGCGGGAGCCCCCAGTACTTC.

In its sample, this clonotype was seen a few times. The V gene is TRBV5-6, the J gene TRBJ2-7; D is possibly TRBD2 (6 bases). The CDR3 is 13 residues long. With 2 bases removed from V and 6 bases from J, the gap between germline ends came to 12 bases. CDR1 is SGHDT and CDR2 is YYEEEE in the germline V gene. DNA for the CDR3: TGTGCCAGCAGCTTTGGAGGGCTTCTCGAGCAGTACTTC. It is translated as CASSFGGLLEQYF.

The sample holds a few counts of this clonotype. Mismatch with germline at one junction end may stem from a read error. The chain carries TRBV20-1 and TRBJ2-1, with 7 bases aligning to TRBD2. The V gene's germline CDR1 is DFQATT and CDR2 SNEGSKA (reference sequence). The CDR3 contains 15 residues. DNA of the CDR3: TGCAGTGCTCTCGGACTAGAGGTTAAACAAAATGGGCAGTTCTTC. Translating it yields CSALGLEVKQNGQFF.

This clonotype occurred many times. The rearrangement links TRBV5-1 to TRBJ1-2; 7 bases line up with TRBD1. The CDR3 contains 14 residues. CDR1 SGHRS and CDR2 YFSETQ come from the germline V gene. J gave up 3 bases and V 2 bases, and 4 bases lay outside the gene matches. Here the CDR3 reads CASSLVQGDYGYTF. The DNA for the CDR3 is TGCGCCAGCAGCTTAGTTCAGGGGGACTATGGCTACACCTTC.

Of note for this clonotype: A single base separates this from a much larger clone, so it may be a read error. As DNA, the CDR3 is TGTGGCAGCTCACCCCCCGGCAATGAGCAGTTCTTC. Protein product: CGSSPPGNEQFF. The chain couples TRBV18 to TRBJ2-1, with unresolved D. The CDR3 sequence is 12 residues long. CDR1 and CDR2 (germline): KGHSH, LQKENI.

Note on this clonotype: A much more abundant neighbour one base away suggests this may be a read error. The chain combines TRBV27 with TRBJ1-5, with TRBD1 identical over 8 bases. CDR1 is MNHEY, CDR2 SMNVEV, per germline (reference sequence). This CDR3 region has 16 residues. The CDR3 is CANSSGQGSLNQPQHF. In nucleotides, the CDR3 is TGTGCCAACAGTTCAGGACAGGGAAGCCTTAATCAGCCCCAGCATTTT.

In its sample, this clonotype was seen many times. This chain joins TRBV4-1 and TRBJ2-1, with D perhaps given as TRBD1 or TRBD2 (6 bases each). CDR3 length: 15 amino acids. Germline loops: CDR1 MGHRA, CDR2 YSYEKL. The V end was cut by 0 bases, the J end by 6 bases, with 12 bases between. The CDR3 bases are TGCGCCAGCAGCCAAGACAGCGGAGGGGGCAATGAGCAGTTCTTC. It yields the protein CASSQDSGGGNEQFF.

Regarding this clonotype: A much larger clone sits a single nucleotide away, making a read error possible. The CDR3 protein is CSVEWGNYDYTF. The CDR3 DNA sequence: TGCAGCGTTGAATGGGGGAACTATGACTACACCTTC. The rearrangement uses TRBV29-1 and TRBJ1-2; D may be TRBD1 (5 bases). The CDR3 is 12 amino acids. The germline V gene encodes CDR1 SQVTM and CDR2 ANQGSEA.

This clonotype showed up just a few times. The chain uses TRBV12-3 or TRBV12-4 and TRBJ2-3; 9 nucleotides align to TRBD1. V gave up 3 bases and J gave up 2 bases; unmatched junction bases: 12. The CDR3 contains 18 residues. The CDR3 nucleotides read TGTGCCAGCAGTTTGTTCAGGGACAGGGATGGTAACACAGATACGCAGTATTTT. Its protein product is CASSLFRDRDGNTDTQYF.

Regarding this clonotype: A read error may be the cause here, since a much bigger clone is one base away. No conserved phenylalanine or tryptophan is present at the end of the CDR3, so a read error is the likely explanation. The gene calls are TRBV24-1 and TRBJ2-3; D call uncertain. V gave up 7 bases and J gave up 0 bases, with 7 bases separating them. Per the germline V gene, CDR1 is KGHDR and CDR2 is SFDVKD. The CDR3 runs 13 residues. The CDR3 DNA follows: TGTGCCACCAGCCTCGTTAGCACAGATACGCAGTATGTT. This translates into CATSLVSTDTQYV.

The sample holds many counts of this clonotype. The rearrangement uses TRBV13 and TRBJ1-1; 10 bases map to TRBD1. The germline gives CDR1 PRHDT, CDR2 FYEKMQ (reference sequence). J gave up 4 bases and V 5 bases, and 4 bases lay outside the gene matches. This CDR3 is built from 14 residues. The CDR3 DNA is TGTGCCAGCAGCCCCGGGACAGGGGTCACTGAAGCTTTCTTT. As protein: CASSPGTGVTEAFF.

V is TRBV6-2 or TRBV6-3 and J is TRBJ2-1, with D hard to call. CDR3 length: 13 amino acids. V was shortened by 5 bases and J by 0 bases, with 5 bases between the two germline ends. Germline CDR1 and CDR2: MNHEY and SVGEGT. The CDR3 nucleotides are TGTGCCAGCAGTACCGACTCCTACAATGAGCAGTTCTTC. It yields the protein CASSTDSYNEQFF.

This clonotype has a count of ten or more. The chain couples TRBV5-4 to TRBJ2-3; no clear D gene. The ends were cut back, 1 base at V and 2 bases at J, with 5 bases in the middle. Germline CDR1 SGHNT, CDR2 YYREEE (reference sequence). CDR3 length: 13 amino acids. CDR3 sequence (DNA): TGTGCCAGCAGCTTGCCAGACACAGATACGCAGTATTTT. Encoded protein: CASSLPDTDTQYF.

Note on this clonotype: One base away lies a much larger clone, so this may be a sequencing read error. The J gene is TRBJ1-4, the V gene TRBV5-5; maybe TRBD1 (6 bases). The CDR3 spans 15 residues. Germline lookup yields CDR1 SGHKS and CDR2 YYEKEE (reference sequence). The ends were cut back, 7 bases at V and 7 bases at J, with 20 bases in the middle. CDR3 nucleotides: TGTGCCAGCGGCAGTCCAGGGGCTGAGGCTGAAAAACTGTTTTTT. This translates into CASGSPGAEAEKLFF.

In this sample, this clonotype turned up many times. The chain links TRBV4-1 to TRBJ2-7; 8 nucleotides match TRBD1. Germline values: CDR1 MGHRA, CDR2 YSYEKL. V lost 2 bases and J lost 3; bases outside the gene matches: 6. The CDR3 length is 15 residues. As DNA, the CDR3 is TGCGCCAGCAGCCAAATAACAGGGGGACTCTACGAGCAGTACTTC. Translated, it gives CASSQITGGLYEQYF.

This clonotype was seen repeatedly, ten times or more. The CDR3 coding sequence is TGTGCCACCAGTGACGCCGCCCAATGGGGCGGGAGCCTCGGGGGCACCGGGGAGCTGTTTTTT. Its protein product is CATSDAAQWGGSLGGTGELFF. The chain combines TRBV24-1 with TRBJ2-2, with TRBD2 matching 7 bases. CDR3 length: 21 amino acids. Germline V gene sequence: CDR1 KGHDR, CDR2 SFDVKD. Trimming cost V 4 bases and J 4 bases; bases outside gene matches: 23.

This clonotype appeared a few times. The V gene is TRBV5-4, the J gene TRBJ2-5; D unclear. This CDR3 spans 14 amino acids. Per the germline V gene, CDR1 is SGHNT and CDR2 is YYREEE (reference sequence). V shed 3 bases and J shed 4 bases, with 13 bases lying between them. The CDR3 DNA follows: TGTGCCAGCAGCTCCCGTGGAGATTTAGAGACCCAGTACTTC. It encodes CASSSRGDLETQYF. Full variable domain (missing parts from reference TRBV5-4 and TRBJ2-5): ETGVTQSPTHLIKTRGQQVTLRCSSQSGHNTVSWYQQALGQGPQFIFQYYREEENGRGNFPPRFSGLQFPNYSSELNVNALELDDSALYLCASSSRGDLETQYFGPGTRLLVL.

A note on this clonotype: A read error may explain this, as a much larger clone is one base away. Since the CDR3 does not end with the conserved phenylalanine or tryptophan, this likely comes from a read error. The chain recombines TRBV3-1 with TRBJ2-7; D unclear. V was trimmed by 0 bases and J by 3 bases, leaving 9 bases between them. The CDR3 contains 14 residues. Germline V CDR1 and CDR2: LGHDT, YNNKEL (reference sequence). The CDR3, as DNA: TGTGCCAGCAGCCAAGAAGGAAACAGCTACGAGCAGTACCTC. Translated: CASSQEGNSYEQYL.

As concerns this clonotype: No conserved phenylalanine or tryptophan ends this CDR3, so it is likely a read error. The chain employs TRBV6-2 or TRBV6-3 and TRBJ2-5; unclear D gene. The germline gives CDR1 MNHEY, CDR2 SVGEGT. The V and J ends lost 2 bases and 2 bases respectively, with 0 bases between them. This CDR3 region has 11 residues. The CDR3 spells CASSYQETQYL. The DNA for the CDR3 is TGTGCCAGCAGTTACCAAGAGACCCAGTACCTC.